Below, 28 T cell receptor beta chains from the same sample are listed, as sequenced in a study of beta chain features in type 1 diabetes listed by TCRdb under 2018. Summary of the overall study and its limitations: A moderate but significant shortening of TCRB CDR3 length was observed in type 1 diabetes patients in all four CD4+ subsets.

Receptor libraries were prepared by the immunoSEQ multiplex PCR assay. The entire isolated RNA was reverse transcribed using the High Capacity cDNA Reverse Transcription Kit, and thus expressed TCRB transcripts were sequenced. Here the immuneACCESS table is served through TCRdb, limited to in-frame sequences with V and J called. Missing clones are a known gap in these copies; in checked studies unresolved V genes cover under half, and the rest lacks a known reason. Counted in this sample were hundreds of thousands of clones; 11% to 15% of them appeared once. Clones ranked in the top ten supply 0.03% to 0.045% of the sample. Their target antigens are unknown. The sequenced sample consisted of naive CD4+ T cells from blood. The meaning of the sample's cell subset or site label: true naive CD4+ T cells. The receptors were sampled from a man aged 18 to 29 with type 1 diabetes.

The chain recombines TRBV7-9 with TRBJ1-1; unclear D gene. The CDR3 runs 16 residues. Germline V gene sequence: CDR1 SEHNR, CDR2 FQNEAQ (reference sequence). The V end was cut by 5 bases, the J end by 1 base, with 17 bases between. CDR3: CASSPFWEGGNTEAFF. The DNA for the CDR3 is TGTGCCAGCAGCCCGTTTTGGGAGGGAGGGAACACTGAAGCTTTCTTT.

This rearrangement joins TRBV30 to TRBJ1-1; D possibly corresponds to TRBD1 (5 bases). V lost 1 base and J lost 4, with 16 bases in between. The CDR3 is 15 residues long. Germline assignment: CDR1 GTSNPN and CDR2 SVGIG (reference sequence). The CDR3 nucleotides are TGTGCCTGGAGTGCCCACCCGGGGCGGGTCACTGAAGCTTTCTTT. Its translation is CAWSAHPGRVTEAFF.

This clone was observed a few times. CDR3 sequence: CASNPSGSYNEQFF. For the CDR3, the DNA is TGTGCCAGTAACCCTAGCGGGAGCTACAATGAGCAGTTCTTC. The V gene is TRBV19, the J gene TRBJ2-1, with TRBD2 matching over 10 bases. CDR1 is LNHDA and CDR2 is SQIVND in the germline V gene (reference sequence). This CDR3 is 14 amino acids long. The V segment lost 7 bases and the J segment 3 bases; nucleotides outside the gene matches: 3.

The chain couples TRBV2 to TRBJ2-5, with 10 bases identical to TRBD1. The germline CDR1 and CDR2 sequences are SNHLY and FYNNEI. V trimming: 4 bases; J trimming: 4 bases; junction bases outside the gene matches: 3. CDR3 length equals 14 residues. The DNA for the CDR3 is TGTGCCAGCAGTGGCGACAGGGGGCGAGAGACCCAGTACTTC. It yields the protein CASSGDRGRETQYF.

Of note for this clone: Other DNA sequences in the sample encode the same CDR3. The gene calls are TRBV5-1 and TRBJ2-5; D gene uncertain. CDR1 is SGHRS and CDR2 is YFSETQ in the germline V gene. CDR3 length: 13 residues. The V end was cut by 0 bases, the J end by 2 bases, with 5 bases between. The CDR3 DNA is TGCGCCAGCAGCTTGGGAAGACAAGAGACCCAGTACTTC. Its translation: CASSLGRQETQYF.

The chain has TRBV2 and TRBJ2-7; 8 nucleotides agree with TRBD1. Per germline, CDR1 SNHLY and CDR2 FYNNEI. There are 15 residues in the CDR3. The V and J ends lost 3 bases and 5 bases, in that order; junction bases with no gene match: 9. The CDR3 DNA sequence: TGTGCCAGCAGTGAGTATGTACAGGGGGGCAACGAGCAGTACTTC. It specifies CASSEYVQGGNEQYF.

V is TRBV30 and J is TRBJ2-5; D unresolved. Trimming took off 2 bases at V and 3 bases at J, with 10 bases between the two ends. Germline CDR1 and CDR2: GTSNPN and SVGIG (reference sequence). CDR3 length equals 13 residues. Written as DNA, the CDR3 is TGTGCCTGGAGTTTAGGAAGCAAAGAGACCCAGTACTTC. As protein: CAWSLGSKETQYF.

The J gene is TRBJ1-3, the V gene TRBV7-3; D is uncertain. The CDR3 sequence is 11 residues long. V dropped 11 bases and J dropped 4 bases, with 9 bases sitting between them. Germline V CDR1 and CDR2: SGHTA, FQGTGA. The CDR3 DNA follows: TGTGCCGCCTTGGCGGGAAACACCATATATTTT. As protein: CAALAGNTIYF.

The chain has TRBV5-1 and TRBJ2-3, with 7 nucleotides matching TRBD2. With V trimmed by 4 bases and J by 6 bases, 8 bases remained unmatched. This CDR3 contains 14 residues. Germline CDR1 SGHRS, CDR2 YFSETQ. CDR3 nucleotide sequence: TGCGCCAGCAGCGAGGCGCGGGAGAGGGATACGCAGTATTTT. Its protein is CASSEARERDTQYF.

This clone turned up a few times. The rearrangement uses TRBV18 and TRBJ2-3; D not resolved. The V gene lost 3 bases and the J gene lost 4 bases, with 14 bases spanning the gap. The CDR3 is made up of 15 amino acids. Per germline, CDR1 KGHSH and CDR2 LQKENI. This CDR3 is CASSPGLQRSDTQYF. In DNA, the CDR3 is TGTGCCAGCTCACCTGGTCTCCAGCGTTCAGATACGCAGTATTTT. Full variable domain (outside the CDR3, taken from reference TRBV18 and TRBJ2-3): NAGVMQNPRHLVRRRGQEARLRCSPMKGHSHVYWYRQLPEEGLKFMVYLQKENIIDESGMPKERFSAEFPKEGPSILRIQQVVRGDSAAYFCASSPGLQRSDTQYFGPGTRLTVL.

This clone was observed a handful of times. The chain combines TRBV28 with TRBJ2-5; 8 bases fit TRBD2. With 8 bases clipped from V and 4 bases from J, the junction kept 3 bases outside the gene matches. This CDR3 has 12 amino acids. Germline-derived CDR1 and CDR2 are MDHEN and SYDVKM. The CDR3 nucleotides read TGTGCCAGCGTAGCGGGGAGAGAGACCCAGTACTTC. Amino acid sequence: CASVAGRETQYF.

Of note for this clone: Other DNA sequences from this sample encode an identical CDR3 as well. The CDR3 nucleotides are TGCAGCGTTGGAGGGCTGAACACTGAAGCTTTCTTT. This translates into CSVGGLNTEAFF. The chain couples TRBV29-1 to TRBJ1-1; D uncertain. Trimming shortened V by 4 bases and J by 0 bases, and 6 bases separated the two germline ends. Germline V gene lookup returns CDR1 SQVTM and CDR2 ANQGSEA. This CDR3 has 12 amino acids. Filled out from reference TRBV29-1 and TRBJ1-1, the complete variable domain reads SAVISQKPSRDICQRGTSLTIQCQVDSQVTMMFWYRQQPGQSLTLIATANQGSEATYESGFVIDKFPISRPNLTFSTLTVSNMSPEDSSIYLCSVGGLNTEAFFGQGTRLTVV.

The chain has TRBV18 and TRBJ2-1; a possible D gene is TRBD2 (6 bases). This CDR3 comprises 16 residues. V gave up 0 bases and J gave up 5 bases, with 14 bases separating them. Germline CDR1 is KGHSH and CDR2 is LQKENI. CDR3 region: CASSPPVAGRNNEQFF. Here the CDR3 DNA reads TGTGCCAGCTCACCACCGGTGGCGGGACGGAACAATGAGCAGTTCTTC. Based on the CDR3 plus reference TRBV18 and TRBJ2-1, the full variable domain is NAGVMQNPRHLVRRRGQEARLRCSPMKGHSHVYWYRQLPEEGLKFMVYLQKENIIDESGMPKERFSAEFPKEGPSILRIQQVVRGDSAAYFCASSPPVAGRNNEQFFGPGTRLTVL.

This clone came up a few times. V and J are TRBV14 and TRBJ1-6, with 7 bases identical to TRBD1. CDR1 SGHDN and CDR2 FVKESK come from the germline V gene. V shed 4 bases and J 7 bases; nucleotides not matched to a gene: 7. The CDR3 loop spans 15 amino acids. CDR3 in DNA: TGTGCCAGCAGCCCTCCCGGGACAGCGAATTCACCCCTCCACTTT. This gives the protein CASSPPGTANSPLHF.

This clone was found a few times. The same CDR3 also results from other DNA sequences found in this sample. J is TRBJ2-7 and V is TRBV7-9, with 11 positions matching TRBD1. This CDR3 is 15 amino acids long. V lost 6 bases and J lost 2; bases outside the gene matches: 6. In germline, CDR1 is SEHNR, CDR2 FQNEAQ (reference sequence). The CDR3 is CASSSPGQGAYEQYF. The CDR3 nucleotides are TGTGCCAGCAGTAGCCCGGGACAGGGGGCCTACGAGCAGTACTTC.

The J gene is TRBJ2-1, the V gene TRBV25-1; D perhaps matches TRBD1 (7 bases). CDR1 and CDR2 from the germline V gene are MGHDK and SYGVNS. Trimming cost V 3 bases and J 10 bases, with 19 bases left between them. This CDR3 has 15 amino acids. CDR3: CASSDSTGRTAEQFF. The CDR3 coding sequence is TGTGCCAGCAGTGATTCGACAGGGAGGACTGCGGAGCAGTTCTTC.

The J gene is TRBJ1-1, the V gene TRBV9, with 7 positions matching TRBD1. Germline trimming cut 1 base from V and 8 bases from J; bases unmatched to any gene: 5. Germline-derived CDR1 and CDR2 are SGDLS and YYNGEE. The CDR3 has 13 amino acids. Here the CDR3 DNA reads TGTGCCAGCAGCGTACAAGGGACAGAAGAAGCTTTCTTT. This gives the protein CASSVQGTEEAFF.

The V call is TRBV7-9, the J call TRBJ2-7, with a possible D match to TRBD1 (7 bases). Per the germline V gene, CDR1 is SEHNR and CDR2 is FQNEAQ (reference sequence). The V end was cut by 0 bases, the J end by 6 bases, with 18 bases between. The CDR3 length is 16 residues. CDR3 nucleotides: TGTGCCAGCAGCTTAGCGCGCGGGACAGTGCAGGTCGAGCAGTACTTC. This codes for CASSLARGTVQVEQYF.

This clone appeared a few times. This sequence joins TRBV28 and TRBJ2-7, with 8 positions matching TRBD1. This CDR3 comprises 15 residues. Germline CDR1 reads MDHEN; CDR2 reads SYDVKM. V was pared by 9 bases and J by 4 bases, with 14 bases of the junction left unmatched. This CDR3 reads CASLVGGQAVYEQYF. The CDR3 region has the DNA TGTGCCAGTCTCGTGGGGGGACAGGCTGTATACGAGCAGTACTTC.

This clone was seen a handful of times. V usage is TRBV5-4 and J usage is TRBJ2-7; D could derive from TRBD1 or TRBD2 (5 bases each). V was pared by 4 bases and J by 2 bases, with 13 bases between. The CDR3 covers 14 residues. Germline lookup yields CDR1 SGHNT and CDR2 YYREEE (reference sequence). CDR3 loop: CASSAGEGPYEQYF. DNA for the CDR3: TGTGCCAGCAGCGCAGGTGAGGGGCCCTACGAGCAGTACTTC.

A word on this clone: The germline gene is not matched at one end of the junction; a read error may be the cause. This chain joins TRBV5-6 and TRBJ2-7, with 8 bases fitting TRBD2. The CDR3 is made up of 11 amino acids. Germline V lookup: CDR1 SGHDT, CDR2 YYEEEE. This chain's CDR3 is CASSFRLAQNF. The CDR3 DNA reads TGTGCCAGCAGCTTCCGACTAGCGCAAAACTTC.

The chain carries TRBV7-2 and TRBJ2-2; TRBD2 matches at 8 bases. CDR1 is SGHTA and CDR2 is FQGNSA in the germline V gene. Trimming at V came to 4 bases and at J to 4 bases, leaving 11 bases not matched to a gene. The CDR3 length is 17 residues. CDR3 amino acids: CASSSTQRGSGTGELFF. The CDR3 DNA reads TGTGCCAGCAGCTCCACGCAGCGGGGGTCGGGCACCGGGGAGCTGTTTTTT.

This chain links TRBV9 with TRBJ1-6; D gene ambiguous. Germline values: CDR1 SGDLS, CDR2 YYNGEE. The CDR3 contains 13 residues. Between the trimmed V and J ends, which lost 0 bases and 16 bases, there was a span of 14 bases. CDR3 residues: CASSVDKASPLHF. The CDR3 nucleotides read TGTGCCAGCAGCGTAGATAAGGCGTCGCCTCTCCACTTT.

V and J are TRBV7-2 and TRBJ2-5; TRBD2 matches 9 bases. This CDR3 has 14 residues. V trimming: 5 bases; J trimming: 9 bases; junction bases outside the gene matches: 10. Germline V gene lookup returns CDR1 SGHTA and CDR2 FQGNSA. CDR3 loop: CASSPGTSTVSQYF. The DNA for the CDR3 is TGTGCCAGCAGCCCCGGGACTAGCACTGTATCCCAGTACTTC. Full variable domain (missing parts from reference TRBV7-2 and TRBJ2-5): GAGVSQSPSNKVTEKGKDVELRCDPISGHTALYWYRQSLGQGLEFLIYFQGNSAPDKSGLPSDRFSAERTGGSVSTLTIQRTQQEDSAVYLCASSPGTSTVSQYFGPGTRLLVL.

This clone was picked up a small number of times. This same CDR3 is encoded by further DNA sequences in the sample. The chain is built from TRBV9 and TRBJ2-3; D gene unclear. Germline values: CDR1 SGDLS, CDR2 YYNGEE. The CDR3 is 12 amino acids. Trimming shortened V by 1 base and J by 2 bases, and 2 bases separated the two germline ends. This CDR3 is CASSVNTDTQYF. The CDR3 nucleotides read TGTGCCAGCAGCGTAAACACAGATACGCAGTATTTT.

The V call is TRBV25-1, the J call TRBJ2-5; unclear D gene. V gave up 2 bases and J gave up 3 bases, with 13 bases separating them. This CDR3 has 15 residues. Germline values: CDR1 MGHDK, CDR2 SYGVNS. Here the CDR3 DNA reads TGTGCCAGCAGTGAACTCGGCGGACGGGAAGAGACCCAGTACTTC. Its translation: CASSELGGREETQYF. Full variable domain (outside the CDR3, taken from reference TRBV25-1 and TRBJ2-5): EADIYQTPRYLVIGTGKKITLECSQTMGHDKMYWYQQDPGMELHLIHYSYGVNSTEKGDLSSESTVSRIRTEHFPLTLESARPSHTSQYLCASSELGGREETQYFGPGTRLLVL.

This clone showed up just a few times. The chain couples TRBV5-1 to TRBJ1-1, with 9 bases that match TRBD1. CDR3 length: 14 residues. J lost 1 base, V lost 3 bases, and 1 base had no gene match. Germline CDR1 SGHRS, CDR2 YFSETQ. The CDR3: CASSWGQGNTEAFF. The DNA for the CDR3 is TGCGCCAGCAGCTGGGGACAGGGGAACACTGAAGCTTTCTTT.

This clone was recorded a few times. J is TRBJ2-2 and V is TRBV5-6; possible D gene TRBD1, 5 bases. The CDR3 covers 13 residues. From germline, CDR1 is SGHDT and CDR2 YYEEEE. Trimming pared 6 bases from V and 3 bases from J, leaving 9 bases between. The CDR3 is CASTRQYTGELFF. The CDR3 DNA reads TGTGCCAGCACCCGACAGTACACCGGGGAGCTGTTTTTT.